This T cell receptor (beta chain) comes out of a study of T cells in Graves' hyperthyroidism and ophthalmopathy. Overall study: Peripheral blood was collected at initial diagnosis, before any treatment.

The CDR3 totals 15 residues. With V trimmed by 3 bases and J by 5 bases, 3 bases remained unmatched. Newly diagnosed hyperthyroidism, duration under 2 months, in patients aged 18 to 65. Uncontrolled infection, other autoimmune disease, pregnancy or lactation led to exclusion. The authors took PBMCs from roughly 9.3 ml fresh peripheral blood. This clonotype was seen repeatedly, ten times or more. TCR beta CDR3 regions were amplified from RNA transcripts. In the first-round RT-PCR of the TCR CDR3, the HTBI primer set was used. MiXCR, run by TCRdb on the multiplex PCR reads, gives a single entry per CDR3 protein. Found here are around 600,000 distinct CDR3 sequences, less than 20% of them singletons; the top ten hold under 8%.

The gene calls are TRBV12-3 or TRBV12-4 and TRBJ2-1; 11 bases fit TRBD2. The receptor was derived from a woman aged 25 to 45 with Graves' hyperthyroidism. The sample consisted of blood. DNA for the CDR3: TGTGCCAGCAGTTTCACGGGACTAGCGGACAATGAGCAGTTCTTC. This codes for CASSFTGLADNEQFF.